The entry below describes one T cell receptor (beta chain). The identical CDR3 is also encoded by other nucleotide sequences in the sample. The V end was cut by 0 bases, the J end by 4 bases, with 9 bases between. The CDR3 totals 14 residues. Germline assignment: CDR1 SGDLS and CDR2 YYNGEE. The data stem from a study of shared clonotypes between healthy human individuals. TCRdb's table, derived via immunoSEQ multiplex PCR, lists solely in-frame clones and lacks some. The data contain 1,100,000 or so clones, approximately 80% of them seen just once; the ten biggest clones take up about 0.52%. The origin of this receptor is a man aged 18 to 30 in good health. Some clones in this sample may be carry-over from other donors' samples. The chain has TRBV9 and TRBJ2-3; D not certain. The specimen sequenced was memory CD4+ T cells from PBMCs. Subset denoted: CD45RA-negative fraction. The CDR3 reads CASSVASGADTQYF. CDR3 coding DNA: TGTGCCAGCAGCGTAGCTTCGGGTGCAGATACGCAGTATTTT.